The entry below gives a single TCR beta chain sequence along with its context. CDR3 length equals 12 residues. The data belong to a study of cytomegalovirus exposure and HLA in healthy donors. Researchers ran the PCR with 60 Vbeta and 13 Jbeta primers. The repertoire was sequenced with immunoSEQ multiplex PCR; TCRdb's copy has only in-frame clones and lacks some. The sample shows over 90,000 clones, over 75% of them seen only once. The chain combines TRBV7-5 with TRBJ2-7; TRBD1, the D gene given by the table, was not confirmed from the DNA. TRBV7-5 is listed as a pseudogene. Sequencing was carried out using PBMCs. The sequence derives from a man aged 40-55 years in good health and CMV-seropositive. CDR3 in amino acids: CARRQKDYEQYF. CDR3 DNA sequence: TGTGCCAGGCGACAGAAAGACTACGAGCAGTACTTC.